The 13 T cell receptor beta chains below come from one sample, sequenced in a study of early T cells in non-severe SARS-CoV-2 infection. A single record per CDR3 protein comes from TCRdb applying MiXCR to the 5' RACE reads. Of about 84,000 distinct CDR3 sequences listed, over 10% are singletons. Sequences were obtained from whole blood. The receptors were gathered from an adult who was a healthcare worker with PCR-confirmed SARS-CoV-2 infection or an uninfected control (not recorded which).

This clonotype was counted at least ten times. The chain is built from TRBV5-5 and TRBJ2-5; no clear D gene. Per the germline V gene, CDR1 is SGHKS and CDR2 is YYEKEE (reference sequence). This CDR3 spans 14 amino acids. Trimming shortened V by 0 bases and J by 1 base, and 7 bases separated the two germline ends. CDR3 sequence (DNA): TGTGCCAGCAGCTTGGAAGGGTTCCAAGAGACCCAGTACTTC. The encoded protein is CASSLEGFQETQYF.

The chain joins TRBV9 to TRBJ2-2; 10 bases align to TRBD2. The CDR3 is 15 amino acids. CDR1 SGDLS and CDR2 YYNGEE come from the germline V gene. V shed 2 bases, J shed 9 bases, and the junction held 7 bases outside the gene matches. DNA for the CDR3: TGTGCCAGCAGCGTTTCGGCTAGCGGGAGCCGGGAGCTGTTTTTT. It translates to CASSVSASGSRELFF.

This clonotype has a count of ten or more. V and J are TRBV11-2 and TRBJ2-7; D unclear. CDR1 and CDR2 (germline): SGHAT, FQNNGV. V gave up 11 bases and J gave up 3 bases, with 17 bases separating them. The CDR3 consists of 13 residues. CDR3 coding DNA: TGTGCCTCTAGGCCGCTCCTAGTCTACGAGCAGTACTTC. Its translation: CASRPLLVYEQYF.

This clonotype was recorded at least ten times. The genes are TRBV7-9 and TRBJ1-1; D not resolved. The germline gives CDR1 SEHNR, CDR2 FQNEAQ (reference sequence). CDR3 length equals 12 residues. V dropped 4 bases and J dropped 4 bases, with 7 bases sitting between them. The CDR3 here is CASSSVLTEAFF. The CDR3 region has the DNA TGTGCCAGCAGCTCCGTACTCACTGAAGCTTTCTTT.

This clonotype was seen more than once but under ten times. The chain joins TRBV6-2 or TRBV6-3 to TRBJ2-3, with TRBD1 matching 8 bases. Germline V gives CDR1 MNHEY, CDR2 SVGEGT. V was clipped by 6 bases and J by 6 bases; unmatched bases: 5. The CDR3 is 13 amino acids. CDR3 loop: CASRRQGRDTQYF. The CDR3 DNA reads as TGTGCCAGCAGGAGACAGGGGAGGGATACGCAGTATTTT.

In its sample, this clonotype was seen a few times. This chain joins TRBV11-2 and TRBJ2-2; D is unclear. The germline V gene encodes CDR1 SGHAT and CDR2 FQNNGV. The CDR3 has 13 amino acids. Trimming left V 4 bases short and J 7 bases short, with 10 bases between. The CDR3 DNA follows: TGTGCCAGCAGCTCGCGATGGGTCGGGGAGCTGTTTTTT. Amino acid sequence: CASSSRWVGELFF.

The rearrangement uses TRBV6-5 and TRBJ2-5; D uncertain. V was clipped by 7 bases and J by 2 bases, with 14 bases between them. CDR1 is MNHEY, CDR2 SVGAGI, per germline. The CDR3 runs to 14 residues. CDR3 coding DNA: TGTGCCAGCACCGACCCGACCGGACAAGAGACCCAGTACTTC. Translated, it gives CASTDPTGQETQYF.

In its sample, this clonotype was seen a few times. The genes are TRBV20-1 and TRBJ2-3, with D maybe TRBD1 (6 bases). Trimming removed 3 bases at V and 4 bases at J, with 8 bases between. The CDR3 sequence is 12 residues long. Germline V lookup: CDR1 DFQATT, CDR2 SNEGSKA (reference sequence). The CDR3: CSARKGADTQYF. CDR3 sequence (DNA): TGCAGTGCTAGGAAGGGGGCAGATACGCAGTATTTT.

This clonotype was seen ten or more times. This chain connects TRBV20-1 to TRBJ2-7; the D gene is possibly TRBD2 (5 bases). V was pared by 0 bases and J by 3 bases, with 12 bases between. This CDR3 is 14 amino acids long. Germline CDR1 reads DFQATT; CDR2 reads SNEGSKA (reference sequence). The CDR3 nucleotides read TGCAGTGCTAGAGATACGGGAATATACTACGAGCAGTACTTC. Its translation: CSARDTGIYYEQYF.

V is TRBV11-2 and J is TRBJ1-1; tentative D call: TRBD1 (5 bases). Trimming stripped 5 bases from V and 7 bases from J, with 14 bases between. Germline values: CDR1 SGHAT, CDR2 FQNNGV. This CDR3 is built from 13 residues. The CDR3 sequence: CASSGTNRIEAFF. The CDR3 coding sequence is TGTGCCAGCAGCGGAACCAACAGGATTGAAGCTTTCTTT. The entire variable domain, with the rest obtained from reference TRBV11-2 and TRBJ1-1, is as follows: EAGVAQSPRYKIIEKRQSVAFWCNPISGHATLYWYQQILGQGPKLLIQFQNNGVVDDSQLPKDRFSAERLKGVDSTLKIQPAKLEDSAVYLCASSGTNRIEAFFGQGTRLTVV.

This clonotype has just a few counts. The CDR3 protein is CASRTRQGQPSTPTGELFF. The CDR3 region has the DNA TGTGCCAGCAGGACGAGACAGGGGCAACCCTCAACGCCAACCGGGGAGCTGTTTTTT. This chain links TRBV11-3 with TRBJ2-2; TRBD1 matches at 8 bases. This CDR3 contains 19 residues. Trimming cost V 6 bases and J 5 bases; bases outside gene matches: 20. The germline V gene has CDR1 SGHNT and CDR2 YENEEA.

In nucleotides, the CDR3 is TGTGCCTGGAGAAGTTACACGGACCCAACCGGGGAGCTGTTTTTT. Its protein is CAWRSYTDPTGELFF. V usage is TRBV30 and J usage is TRBJ2-2, with D unclear. Per the germline V gene, CDR1 is GTSNPN and CDR2 is SVGIG (reference sequence). The CDR3 is 15 amino acids. Trimming left V 3 bases short and J 5 bases short, with 16 bases between.

The gene calls are TRBV27 and TRBJ2-1; TRBD2 agrees at 7 bases. Germline CDR1 MNHEY, CDR2 SMNVEV (reference sequence). The V and J ends lost 2 bases and 3 bases, in that order; junction bases with no gene match: 10. The CDR3 consists of 17 residues. The CDR3 is CASSLNSGGEVYNEQFF. CDR3 nucleotide sequence: TGTGCCAGCAGTTTAAATTCGGGGGGAGAGGTCTACAATGAGCAGTTCTTC.